The TCR beta chain described here comes from a study of T cells in Graves' hyperthyroidism and ophthalmopathy. Notes on the study in general: Most thyroid clonotypes expanded above 0.001 appeared in blood too.

Extraction of PBMCs used roughly 9.3 ml of fresh peripheral blood. In this sample, this clonotype turned up many times. Its matching antigen is unknown. RNA transcripts provided the source from which TCR beta CDR3 regions were amplified. HTBI primers were used for first-round RT-PCR of the TCR CDR3. TCRdb itself ran the multiplex PCR reads through MiXCR, one entry per CDR3 protein. The table records about 420,000 distinct CDR3 sequences, around a sixth of them present only once. The CDR3 extends over 15 amino acids. V lost 2 bases to trimming and J lost 0 bases, with 7 bases between them. Germline CDR1 is SGHTA and CDR2 is FQGTGA.

The chain carries TRBV7-3 and TRBJ2-2; D is ambiguous. The source is a young woman with Graves' hyperthyroidism. The specimen was blood. The CDR3 DNA reads as TGTGCCAGCAGCTTAGGGCAGCCGAACACCGGGGAGCTGTTTTTT. Protein sequence: CASSLGQPNTGELFF.